This T cell receptor beta chain was recovered during a study of cytomegalovirus exposure and HLA in healthy donors. Study-wide results and limits: Immune exposure data for these donors was limited to CMV serostatus. A likely sequencing artifact accounted for one observed cluster of highly shared sequence variants.

Germline V gene sequence: CDR1 MDHEN, CDR2 SYDVKM. Germline trimming cut 6 bases from V and 2 bases from J; bases unmatched to any gene: 10. The CDR3 length is 17 residues. Comments on this clone: Its cognate antigen is unknown.

The PCR ran on 60 Vbeta and 13 Jbeta primers. The assay was immunoSEQ multiplex PCR, and TCRdb's table has in-frame clones only and misses some. The sample lists approximately 100,000 clones, roughly 80% seen once, with over 4% in the top ten. The receptor was isolated from a female donor in good health and CMV-seropositive. V usage is TRBV28 and J usage is TRBJ1-4, with TRBD1 matching 9 bases. The sample was PBMCs. This CDR3 is CASRAITGGATNEKLFF. In DNA form, the CDR3 reads TGTGCCAGCAGAGCGATTACAGGGGGCGCGACTAATGAAAAACTGTTTTTT.